The 13 T cell receptor beta chains presented below share a single source sample, sequenced in a study of OX40 agonist ivuxolimab in advanced cancers. TCRdb keeps only in-frame clones here, not all; method: immunoSEQ multiplex PCR. The sample has fewer than 65,000 clones, 82% seen once; the top ten hold more than 3%. Sample: CD4+ or CD8+ T cells sorted from blood, taken in a trial of the OX40 agonist ivuxolimab. These receptors were obtained from an adult with an advanced solid tumor such as melanoma, head and neck, liver or kidney cancer.

The count of this clone is one. V usage is TRBV11-1 and J usage is TRBJ1-2; no firm D call. CDR3 length: 14 amino acids. V lost 1 base and J lost 4, with 10 bases in between. The V gene's germline CDR1 is SGHAT and CDR2 FQDESV (reference sequence). CDR3 sequence (DNA): TGTGCCAGCAGCTTAGAGGTGGTCACCTATGGCTACACCTTC. The encoded protein is CASSLEVVTYGYTF.

This clone is deemed medium-sized (0.01 to 0.1%). As DNA, the CDR3 is TGTGCCAGCAGGTCATCCGGGGCCAACGTCCTGACTTTC. Translating gives CASRSSGANVLTF. J is TRBJ2-6 and V is TRBV9; D ambiguous. V was clipped by 5 bases and J by 4 bases, with 7 bases between them. The length of the CDR3 is 13 residues. CDR1 SGDLS and CDR2 YYNGEE come from the germline V gene.

The chain combines TRBV19 with TRBJ2-7, with D possibly called TRBD1 or TRBD2 (5 bases each). Per the germline V gene, CDR1 is LNHDA and CDR2 is SQIVND (reference sequence). This CDR3 has 15 amino acids. V gave up 4 bases and J gave up 3 bases, with 16 bases separating them. In nucleotides, the CDR3 is TGTGCCAGTAGTAGAACAACGGGACCGGTCTACGAGCAGTACTTC. This gives the protein CASSRTTGPVYEQYF.

J is TRBJ1-5 and V is TRBV19; D gene uncertain. The CDR3 contains 12 residues. Germline-derived CDR1 and CDR2 are LNHDA and SQIVND (reference sequence). Trimming left V 3 bases short and J 6 bases short, with 6 bases between. The CDR3 coding sequence is TGTGCCAGTAGTATGGGGAGTCAGCCCCAGCATTTT. Protein product: CASSMGSQPQHF.

This chain connects TRBV2 to TRBJ2-4; TRBD1 is a possible D gene (6 bases). Deletions cut 7 bases from V and 0 bases from J, with 13 bases between. The CDR3 has 15 amino acids. Germline-derived CDR1 and CDR2 are SNHLY and FYNNEI. The CDR3 region has the DNA TGTGCCAGCATACCTCAGGGGATAGCCAAAAACATTCAGTACTTC. Protein product: CASIPQGIAKNIQYF. The full variable domain, in which reference TRBV2 and TRBJ2-4 provide the parts outside the CDR3, is EPEVTQTPSHQVTQMGQEVILRCVPISNHLYFYWYRQILGQKVEFLVSFYNNEISEKSEIFDDQFSVERPDGSNFTLKIRSTKLEDSAMYFCASIPQGIAKNIQYFGAGTRLSVL.

The chain combines TRBV9 with TRBJ2-1, with D possibly matching TRBD2 (5 bases). Germline assignment: CDR1 SGDLS and CDR2 YYNGEE. CDR3 length: 16 amino acids. Trimming shortened V by 3 bases and J by 0 bases, and 13 bases separated the two germline ends. The CDR3 DNA follows: TGTGCCAGCAGCGGGACTGGCTTCGGCTCCTACAATGAGCAGTTCTTC. It encodes CASSGTGFGSYNEQFF.

The genes are TRBV6-5 and TRBJ1-1, with 7 bases lining up with TRBD1. The CDR3 extends over 14 amino acids. CDR1 and CDR2 (germline): MNHEY, SVGAGI. The V gene end was trimmed by 4 bases and the J gene end by 3 bases; junction bases not matched to a gene: 5. The CDR3 bases are TGTGCCAGCAGTTCAGGGCAGGGGGACACTGAAGCTTTCTTT. This gives the protein CASSSGQGDTEAFF.

This chain uses TRBV6-5 with TRBJ2-2, with TRBD1 identical over 7 bases. The CDR3 contains 13 residues. With 7 bases clipped from V and 3 bases from J, the junction kept 2 bases outside the gene matches. The germline gives CDR1 MNHEY, CDR2 SVGAGI. CDR3 nucleotide sequence: TGTGCCAGCACCAGGGGGTACACCGGGGAGCTGTTTTTT. It is translated as CASTRGYTGELFF.

V and J are TRBV6-6 and TRBJ2-3, with a possible D match to TRBD1 (5 bases). From germline, CDR1 is MNHNY and CDR2 SVGAGI (reference sequence). V gave up 2 bases and J gave up 3 bases, with 12 bases separating them. The CDR3 covers 15 residues. The CDR3 DNA reads as TGTGCCAGCAGTTACCGACAGCCCCAAACAGATACGCAGTATTTT. Its translation is CASSYRQPQTDTQYF.

The CDR3 region has the DNA TGTGCCAGCAGCCGTAGACAGGGTGATCAGCCCCAGCATTTT. It codes for CASSRRQGDQPQHF. The chain employs TRBV28 and TRBJ1-5, with TRBD1 matching over 7 bases. The V segment lost 6 bases and the J segment 5 bases; nucleotides outside the gene matches: 7. CDR3 size: 14 residues. CDR1 MDHEN and CDR2 SYDVKM come from the germline V gene.

The chain carries TRBV6-1 and TRBJ1-2; D is undetermined. This CDR3 is 15 amino acids long. The ends were cut back, 2 bases at V and 2 bases at J, with 12 bases in the middle. The germline gives CDR1 MNHNS, CDR2 SASEGT. The CDR3 coding sequence is TGTGCCAGCAGTGAATGGAGAGGGAGAAACTATGGCTACACCTTC. Protein: CASSEWRGRNYGYTF.

The CDR3 coding sequence is TGTGCCAGCAGCTTGGCCGCGGACTTCACTGAAGCTTTCTTT. Residues: CASSLAADFTEAFF. The V call is TRBV5-4, the J call TRBJ1-1; D not certain. CDR3 length: 14 amino acids. V was clipped by 0 bases and J by 4 bases, with 10 bases between them. Germline V CDR1 and CDR2: SGHNT, YYREEE (reference sequence).

This clone appeared a single time. The chain uses TRBV7-4 and TRBJ2-7; D uncertain. Germline lookup yields CDR1 SGHVT and CDR2 SQSDAQ. The CDR3 is 13 residues long. V was shortened by 3 bases and J by 1 base, with 7 bases between the two germline ends. The CDR3 region is CASSFSRSYEQYF. CDR3 DNA: TGTGCCAGCAGCTTTTCTCGTTCCTACGAGCAGTACTTC.